The rows below give T cell receptor beta chains drawn from one sample of a study of blood T cell repertoires in COVID-19. Some clones are missing from TCRdb's copy, which holds only in-frame ones; the method was immunoSEQ multiplex PCR. The sample includes 55,000 to 60,000 clones, around 85% of them seen just once. Source material: peripheral blood. Every receptor here comes from a man aged 35-49 years with active COVID-19. CDR3s leave out the opening cysteine and the closing phenylalanine or tryptophan. A D gene is named only where the DNA matches it firmly. Rows may omit the clone size; those that give it use once, few, many or a size class.

TRBV27	.	TRBD1	TRBJ1-2	ASSSSGGGGYT
TRBV6-6	few	.	TRBJ2-2	ASSYYSSGELF
TRBV28	.	TRBD1	TRBJ1-4	ASRTPQNRGDEKLF
TRBV27	.	TRBD1	TRBJ2-3	ASSSSGTGGNTQY
TRBV7-8	.	.	TRBJ1-2	ASSLVGGFLNYGYT
TRBV11-2	.	TRBD1	TRBJ2-1	ASSPRTGMGEQF
TRBV19	.	.	TRBJ2-2	ASSIGLVTGELF
TRBV11-1	.	TRBD1	TRBJ1-4	ASSCGQGNEKLF
TRBV19	.	.	TRBJ2-7	ASSRGESLGEQY
TRBV7-9	.	TRBD2	TRBJ2-7	ASSLPGLGIGEQY
TRBV4-1	.	.	TRBJ2-1	ASSHYTGSGYYNEQF
TRBV27	.	TRBD2	TRBJ2-2	ASSLSRTSLGTGELF
TRBV27	.	.	TRBJ2-1	ASSFLGVGSYNEQF
TRBV30	.	.	TRBJ2-2	AWSGSGTGELF
TRBV5-1	.	.	TRBJ1-3	ASSLVQGRGNTIY
TRBV5-1	many	.	TRBJ1-2	ASSSTDSYGYT
TRBV6-2/TRBV6-3	.	.	TRBJ1-5	ASSFNNQPQH
TRBV19	.	.	TRBJ2-6	ASSIGSLGANVLT
TRBV28	.	TRBD1	TRBJ1-2	ASREQGVGYT
TRBV18	.	TRBD1	TRBJ1-1	ASSSSRDRNTEAF
TRBV5-1	once	.	TRBJ2-6	ASSLERRGSGANVLT
TRBV10-3	.	.	TRBJ2-3	AISEGLSTDTQY
TRBV10-3	.	TRBD1	TRBJ1-6	AISEGTGLAPYSPLH
TRBV6-2/TRBV6-3	.	TRBD1	TRBJ2-3	ASSSLRARGYDTQY
TRBV7-8	.	.	TRBJ1-1	ASSLAPWGRVRGMNTEAF
TRBV5-3	.	.	TRBJ1-2	ARSSEVNGYT
TRBV7-2	.	TRBD2	TRBJ2-7	ASSRQRGYYEQY
TRBV27	.	TRBD2	TRBJ2-2	ASSLRLAGEGTGELF
TRBV7-9	.	.	TRBJ2-2	ASSTKNTGELF
TRBV7-8	.	.	TRBJ2-2	ASITVWAGNTGELF
TRBV4-1	.	TRBD2	TRBJ2-2	ASSQDPPMAGGPPGELF
TRBV7-2	.	.	TRBJ2-7	ASSPQGTDYYEQY
TRBV5-1	.	.	TRBJ1-2	ASSLVFGGSFYGYT
TRBV9	.	TRBD1	TRBJ1-6	ASSSSGTENSPLH
TRBV19	.	TRBD1	TRBJ1-2	ASSPGTGSRGYT
TRBV5-1	.	TRBD2	TRBJ2-7	ASTMETSGRGSYEQY
TRBV6-1	.	.	TRBJ2-1	ASSEEGGTEF
TRBV15	.	.	TRBJ2-7	ATSIGQTYEQY
TRBV21-1	.	.	TRBJ1-2	ASSKVDRATNGYT
TRBV11-2	.	.	TRBJ2-1	ASSPTGTRGLDANEQF